Listed below are T cell receptor beta chains from one sample, sequenced in a study of naive CD8 T cells in extremely preterm neonates. Repertoires were generated with immunoSEQ multiplex PCR, while TCRdb's copy carries only in-frame clones and drops some. Of about 7,900 clones detected, approximately 98% appear once; the ten largest clones hold more than 2.5%. Sequenced: naive CD8+ T cells from blood. The receptors here all came from a human donor in good health. CDR3s include the opening cysteine and the closing phenylalanine or tryptophan. A D gene is named only where the DNA matches it firmly. A row's size may be missing; if present it is once, few, many or a size class.

>13|NA|TRBJ1-1|NA|TRBV13
CASSAGRATEAFF
TGTGCCAGCAGCGCGGGCCGAGCCACTGAAGCTTTCTTT
>14|TRBD1|TRBJ1-1|NA|TRBV11-2
CASSLQGADTEAFF
TGTGCCAGCAGCTTACAGGGGGCGGACACTGAAGCTTTCTTT
>14|NA|TRBJ2-7|few|TRBV4-1
CASSQAPGAYEQYF
TGCGCCAGCAGCCAAGCCCCGGGGGCCTACGAGCAGTACTTC
>14|NA|TRBJ2-4|NA|TRBV10-3
CAISDPGWGNIQYF
TGTGCCATCAGTGACCCGGGATGGGGAAACATTCAGTACTTC
>14|TRBD1|TRBJ1-1|NA|TRBV27
CASSWDRGKVEAFF
TGTGCCAGCAGTTGGGACAGGGGAAAAGTTGAAGCTTTCTTT
>15|NA|TRBJ2-7|NA|TRBV6-5
CASKNLVGSSYEQYF
TGTGCCAGCAAAAACCTCGTAGGGAGCTCCTACGAGCAGTACTTC
>12|NA|TRBJ2-5|NA|TRBV6-5
CASRELEGTQYF
TGTGCCAGCAGGGAGTTGGAGGGGACCCAGTACTTC
>15|NA|TRBJ2-7|NA|TRBV21-1
CASSKREGSSYEQYF
TGTGCCAGCAGCAAAAGGGAGGGTTCCTCCTACGAGCAGTACTTC
>14|NA|TRBJ2-5|NA|TRBV9
CASSAMGLQETQYF
TGTGCCAGCAGCGCGATGGGGCTACAAGAGACCCAGTACTTC
>16|TRBD2|TRBJ2-1|NA|TRBV2
CASSEAGLAGYNEQFF
TGTGCCAGCAGTGAAGCGGGGCTAGCGGGGTACAATGAGCAGTTCTTC
>16|NA|TRBJ2-5|once|TRBV4-1
CASSHIGGQGQETQYF
TGCGCCAGCAGCCACATTGGAGGGCAGGGTCAAGAGACCCAGTACTTC
>15|NA|TRBJ2-6|NA|TRBV7-3
CASRTDFSGANVLTF
TGTGCCAGCAGGACGGACTTCTCTGGGGCCAACGTCCTGACTTTC
>13|NA|TRBJ1-1|once|TRBV7-2
CASSPDGNTEAFF
TGTGCCAGCAGTCCAGATGGGAACACTGAAGCTTTCTTT
>16|TRBD1|TRBJ2-3|NA|TRBV5-6
CASSLGTGTSTDTQYF
TGTGCCAGCAGCCTGGGGACAGGGACCAGCACAGATACGCAGTATTTT
>15|TRBD2|TRBJ2-3|NA|TRBV27
CASGRSGGDTDTQYF
TGTGCCAGCGGTCGTAGCGGGGGTGATACAGATACGCAGTATTTT
>16|NA|TRBJ1-1|NA|TRBV5-1
CASSLPSDRPNTEAFF
TGCGCCAGCAGCTTGCCCTCCGACAGGCCGAACACTGAAGCTTTCTTT
>13|NA|TRBJ2-2|NA|TRBV7-9
CASSYSEAGELFF
TGTGCCAGCAGCTACTCGGAGGCCGGGGAGCTGTTTTTT
>17|TRBD1|TRBJ2-1|NA|TRBV4-3
CASSQDEDRGPYNEQFF
TGCGCCAGCAGCCAAGATGAGGACAGGGGTCCTTACAATGAGCAGTTCTTC
>14|TRBD1|TRBJ1-1|NA|TRBV28
CASSPRTGGVWAFF
TGTGCCAGCAGTCCCCGAACAGGGGGGGTGTGGGCTTTCTTT
>14|NA|TRBJ1-5|NA|TRBV6-1
CASSANVVSEPQHF
TGTGCCAGCAGTGCCAATGTAGTCAGCGAGCCCCAGCATTTT
>17|TRBD2|TRBJ2-2|NA|TRBV4-3
CASSQAGLAGFTGELFF
TGCGCCAGCAGCCAAGCGGGGCTAGCGGGATTTACCGGGGAGCTGTTTTTT
>15|TRBD1|TRBJ2-7|NA|TRBV19
CASSMGQGNPYEQYF
TGTGCCAGTAGTATGGGACAGGGGAACCCCTACGAGCAGTACTTC
>13|TRBD1|TRBJ2-7|NA|TRBV27
CASSGQGLDEQYF
TGTGCCAGCAGCGGACAGGGATTGGACGAGCAGTACTTC
>14|TRBD1|TRBJ2-2|once|TRBV13
CASTRQGNTGELFF
TGTGCCAGCACGAGACAGGGGAACACCGGGGAGCTGTTTTTT
>14|NA|TRBJ2-3|NA|TRBV2
CASVFRGGTDTQYF
TGTGCCAGCGTGTTTCGGGGAGGCACAGATACGCAGTATTTT
>16|NA|TRBJ2-2|NA|TRBV19
CASSNRQVANTGELFF
TGTGCCAGTAGCAATAGACAGGTCGCGAACACCGGGGAGCTGTTTTTT
>20|TRBD2|TRBJ2-1|NA|TRBV4-3
CASSQDLPLAGGQTYNEQFF
TGCGCCAGCAGCCAAGATCTACCCCTAGCGGGAGGCCAGACCTACAATGAGCAGTTCTTC
>15|TRBD1|TRBJ1-2|NA|TRBV12-5
CASGLDRGFVYGYTF
TGTGCTAGTGGTTTGGACAGGGGCTTCGTCTATGGCTACACCTTC
>15|NA|TRBJ2-5|NA|TRBV4-2
CASSRILEYQETQYF
TGTGCCAGCAGCCGAATACTAGAGTACCAAGAGACCCAGTACTTC
>15|NA|TRBJ2-1|NA|TRBV4-1
CASSQLTVSYNEQFF
TGCGCCAGCAGCCAACTTACGGTGTCCTACAATGAGCAGTTCTTC
>16|TRBD1|TRBJ2-7|NA|TRBV4-1
CASSPQGAGALYEQYF
TGCGCCAGCAGTCCACAGGGGGCCGGCGCCCTCTACGAGCAGTACTTC
>16|TRBD1|TRBJ2-5|NA|TRBV2
CASSEAMGQGEETQYF
TGTGCCAGCAGTGAAGCGATGGGACAGGGAGAAGAGACCCAGTACTTC
>13|NA|TRBJ1-1|once|TRBV30
CAWSEGGNTEAFF
TGTGCCTGGAGTGAGGGAGGGAACACTGAAGCTTTCTTT
>13|NA|TRBJ1-2|NA|TRBV9
CASSPNEGYGYTF
TGTGCCAGCAGCCCTAATGAGGGCTATGGCTACACCTTC
>15|TRBD1|TRBJ2-2|NA|TRBV19
CASSMTGGNTGELFF
TGTGCCAGTAGTATGACAGGGGGTAACACCGGGGAGCTGTTTTTT
>15|TRBD1|TRBJ1-4|NA|TRBV5-6
CASSLPGTEDEKLFF
TGTGCCAGCAGCCTCCCCGGGACAGAGGATGAAAAACTGTTTTTT
>16|NA|TRBJ1-3|NA|TRBV28
CASTPALDIRGNTIYF
TGTGCCAGCACCCCAGCCCTGGACATTCGTGGAAACACCATATATTTT
>17|TRBD1|TRBJ1-2|NA|TRBV19
CASSKALTGAMANGYTF
TGTGCCAGTAGTAAAGCCCTCACAGGGGCTATGGCGAATGGCTACACCTTC
>15|TRBD2|TRBJ2-7|NA|TRBV4-1
CASSTLAGSSYEQYF
TGCGCCAGCAGCACACTAGCGGGGAGCTCCTACGAGCAGTACTTC
>14|NA|TRBJ1-1|NA|TRBV4-3
CASSQGGVWTEAFF
TGCGCCAGCAGCCAAGGGGGGGTTTGGACTGAAGCTTTCTTT